This paragraph covers one T cell receptor (beta chain) sequence. No cognate antigen has been identified for it. Nothing much larger sits one base from this clone, and base qualities are not available. The sample originates from a study of identical twins (dated by TCRdb to 2016 to 2017). Broadly, across the study: To test whether fetal clonotypes persist, the study used deep sequencing on TCR alpha and beta repertoires from monozygotic twins, unrelated adults of various ages, and cord blood. To rule out contamination, replicate twin experiments were performed at different times with different library preparation protocols.

The library was made by 5' RACE. These reads were obtained on an Illumina HiSeq 2000. A universal primer binding site was introduced by template switching, and a unique molecular identifier was present in the final cDNA, enabling accurate counting of TCR cDNA molecules. Specific primers in the conserved constant-segment region were used to synthesize first-strand cDNA for the TCR alpha and beta chains. Each cDNA library was double barcoded, with a SMART-Mk sample barcode plus Illumina barcodes, to control for contamination. Two successive PCR steps introduced TruSeq adapter sequences along with Illumina sample barcodes. The TCR alpha and beta cDNA libraries were sequenced on the Illumina HiSeq platform using custom primers. In the source study's methods: Raw reads were processed with MiGEC to extract unique molecular identifiers, and MiXCR was used to determine CDR3 positions. For each individual, recombination models were inferred using an EM algorithm with the repgenHMM and IGoR tools. The analysis of shared clonotypes was done with the tcR package in R, with sharing normalized by the product of cloneset sizes. To study raw recombination without the effects of thymic and clonal selection, out-of-frame nonproductive sequences were analyzed. The public reads were quality trimmed at Q25 with fastp and then assembled into clones with MiXCR by TCRdb, keeping productive beta chains. Rows are unified per CDR3 protein, each entry keeping the most common DNA and genes. Clone size and V and J calls follow TCRdb, not the original study. Within this sample are about 720,000 distinct CDR3 sequences, with 15% to 20% of them counted one time only. Around 13% of the sample belongs to the ten largest clones.

Sequences SEHNR (CDR1) and FQNEAQ (CDR2) are obtained from the germline V gene (reference sequence). V loses 0 bases, J loses 8 bases, and the germline ends lie 11 bases apart. From its cysteine to its phenylalanine, the CDR3 spans 15 amino acids. Here the CDR3 DNA is all that survives: 45 bases in frame from base 1. Only healthy Caucasian donors were included. The twin cohort consisted of three pairs of female monozygotic twins, all aged about 18 to 29 years. The RNA used for TCR libraries was isolated from peripheral blood mononuclear cells. What the research found in general, with its limitations: Excess twin sharing in beta out-of-frame sequences was weaker because fewer shared sequences lowered the signal-to-noise ratio. Conclusions relied on cross-sectional statistical analysis, since the same donors could not be followed over many years. Compared with coincidental sharing between unrelated individuals, an excess of low generation-probability sequences was observed among out-of-frame TCR alpha sequences shared between twins. Abundant cord blood beta clonotypes carried fewer insertions; young adult naive repertoires showed a weaker similar trend, while memory repertoires showed none. Out-of-frame TCR alpha sharing in monozygotic twins was systematically underestimated by recombination models, whereas sharing between unrelated individuals was in agreement with the recombination models. Zero-insertion analyses could be partly confounded by invariant T cells such as MAIT and iNKT, though diverse VJ usage argued against such confounding for most clonotypes.

This sample was also put to use in a study of T cells expressing NK-cell markers. The second paper states: Three sorted T-cell subsets (CD3+CD56+NKG2C+, CD3+CD56+NKG2C- and CD3+CD56-NKG2C+) from under 10 donors had their TCR beta-chain repertoires profiled. Among the eight sequenced donors, only one was HCMV-seronegative, while the other seven were HCMV-seropositive. In several experiments an anti-gammadeltaTCR antibody was added to restrict sorting to alphabetaTCR-expressing T cells. In more than 5 donors, the dominant CD3+CD56+NKG2C+ clonotypes were found to rank among the top 10 CD8+ clonotypes and to make up about 1.0-7.5% of CD8+ T cells. Those dominant clonotypes were again the most abundant among CD3+CD56-NKG2C+ cells in a handful of donors, at roughly 28.3-65%. It remained unclear whether the expanded NKG2C-expressing T cell clones were specific for HCMV antigens. Randomly selected healthy volunteers, three men and five women, were used as the eight sequenced donors. HCMV-specific IgG was detected in serum with a commercial ELISA kit to determine HCMV serostatus. For over 5 donors, bulk peripheral blood T-cell repertoires were additionally sequenced from unsorted PBMC. MIGEC was used to demultiplex reads and group reads by UMI, and MiTCR was used to assemble and quantify clonotypes. To remove erroneous sequences, TCR cDNA sequences were retained only when supported by two or more reads. The tcR package was used for downstream repertoire analysis, and clonotypes were matched between fractions using CDR3 nucleotide sequence together with V segment. VDJmatch was used to annotate antigen specificity against VDJdb, with one amino acid substitution in CDR3 allowed.

The receptor comes from a woman between 18 and 30 years old in good health. The specimen sequenced was PBMCs. The chain couples TRBV7-9 to TRBJ1-6, with TRBD1 as a weak D call on 6 bases. The DNA is TGTGCCAGCAGCTTAGCAACGGGGGCTTATTCACCCCTCCACTTT. Its amino acids are CASSLATGAYSPLHF.